The sequence of this TCR beta chain was determined in a study of molecular identifiers for immune sequencing clone quantification listed by TCRdb under 2018. Regarding the study in general: For a replicate experiment, the RNA from either about 20,000 or 100,000 naive CD8 T cells was divided into five aliquots, and four of those aliquots went on to sequencing. The study was a methods study using CD8 T cells to benchmark molecular-identifier clustering-based TCR repertoire sequencing (MIDCIRS) and TCR RNA copy counting.

CDR1 and CDR2 are read off the germline V gene as SNHLY and FYNNEI. CDR3 length: 15 amino acids, cysteine to phenylalanine. Only CDR3 DNA is held: 45 bases, read in frame from base 1. V and J are trimmed by 4 bases and 0 bases, and the gene matches miss 2 bases of the junction. The library was produced with PCR. Sequencer: Illumina HiSeq 4000. Bulk TCR libraries were made following a previously described method, with the TCR primers given in Table S5. The Qiagen AllPrep DNA/RNA kit was used to purify total RNA. Before any analysis, reads coming from multiple sequencing runs of the same library were combined into one pool. The original methods were these. Reads were retained only if the reads had an exact TCR constant sequence, and the retained reads were trimmed to 150 nt and grouped according to their 12-nt molecular barcodes. Reads inside each barcode group were sub-clustered using a 15% Levenshtein threshold, and a quality-weighted consensus sequence was constructed for each RNA molecule. Non-functional sequences were excluded, and lower-count sequences lying one edit away from another sequence were also excluded. Barcode sub-clusters with fewer than 20% of the maximum read count were removed, based on fitting two negative binomial distributions. TCRdb took the public reads, trimmed them with fastp at Q25, ran MiXCR for clone calling and kept in-frame beta chains. Under each unique CDR3 protein, matching rows form one entry showing the most common genes and DNA. The authors' filters were not applied to this entry. Across this sample there are roughly 86,000 distinct CDR3 sequences, with 15% to 20% seen only once. The ten largest make up about 0.85% of the sample.

This clonotype was found many times. Its antigen is still unknown. No base quality information exists; no much larger clone differs at one position. General findings and caveats noted by the study authors: The naive libraries included spiked-in Jurkat TCR RNA (10 copies' worth), and this Jurkat TCR RNA is not part of the donor repertoire. Identical TCR molecules sharing a barcode could cause highly expanded clone sizes to be underestimated. Spiked-in Jurkat TCR RNA equivalent to a single cell was reported to be detectable even among 850,000 to 1,000,000 naive CD8 T cells. Modeling indicated about 3.1 TCR RNA copies recovered per cell, compared with 7.5 to 10 by digital PCR, which implies a capture efficiency of 25% to 35%. When barcode sub-clustering was omitted, TCR diversity was inflated by chimeric consensus sequences, with chimeras reaching as high as 47%. In CMV-specific effector cells, over 99% of molecules were held by clones above 20 RNA copies, whereas under 1% of molecules were held by such clones in naive cells.

Libraries of naive CD8 T cells were built from approximately 20,000 to 1,000,000 sorted cells, with 10%, 30% or 50% of the purified RNA used. Naive CD8 T cells, defined as CD8+CD4-CCR7+CD45RA+, were FACS-sorted into RLT Plus buffer on a BD FACSAria II. To test detection sensitivity, Jurkat RNA equivalent to ten TCR copies was spiked into samples of roughly 20,000-1,000,000 naive CD8 T cells. Enrichment of CD8 T cells was done with RosetteSep CD8+ T Cell Enrichment Cocktail plus Ficoll-Paque, and ACK red cell lysis came afterward. Sequencing was performed on naive CD8+ T cells from blood, with Jurkat cell RNA spiked in. Taken with the paper, the label for cell subset or site translates to: FACS-sorted CD8+CD4-CCR7+CD45RA+ naive T cells. This receptor was obtained from a human donor in good health. Some libraries in this study had Jurkat cell RNA spiked in. The rearranged chain carries TRBV2 and TRBJ2-3, with TRBD1 identical over 9 junction bases. The DNA sequence is given as TGTGCCAGCAGTGGAGGGACAGGGAGCACAGATACGCAGTATTTT. Its amino acids are CASSGGTGSTDTQYF.